Listed here is a single TCR beta chain. Its antigen remains unknown. This entry belongs to a study of cytomegalovirus exposure and HLA in healthy donors. General study results and limits: Clonal expansion, a later analysis showed, was greater in HLA-associated TCR beta chains than in equally common others. An analysis that was carried out later associated 16,951 TCR beta sequences with HLA alleles at 0.05 false discovery rate. In terms of immune exposure information, only CMV serostatus was available.

The PCR used 60 Vbeta and 13 Jbeta primers. Clones were sequenced by immunoSEQ multiplex PCR, and TCRdb holds only the in-frame ones, with some missing. The listing records some 76,000 clones. Trimming removed 6 bases from V and 7 bases from J; junction bases left unmatched: 2. The CDR3 length is 13 residues. Per germline, CDR1 MNHEY and CDR2 SVGAGI. This chain links TRBV6-5 with TRBJ2-2; TRBD1 aligns across 10 bases. The sequencing sample was made of PBMCs. The TCR sequence derives from a man aged 40-49 years in good health and CMV-seronegative. CDR3 loop: CASSRDRGGELFF. As DNA, the CDR3 is TGTGCCAGCAGCAGGGACAGGGGCGGGGAGCTGTTTTTT.